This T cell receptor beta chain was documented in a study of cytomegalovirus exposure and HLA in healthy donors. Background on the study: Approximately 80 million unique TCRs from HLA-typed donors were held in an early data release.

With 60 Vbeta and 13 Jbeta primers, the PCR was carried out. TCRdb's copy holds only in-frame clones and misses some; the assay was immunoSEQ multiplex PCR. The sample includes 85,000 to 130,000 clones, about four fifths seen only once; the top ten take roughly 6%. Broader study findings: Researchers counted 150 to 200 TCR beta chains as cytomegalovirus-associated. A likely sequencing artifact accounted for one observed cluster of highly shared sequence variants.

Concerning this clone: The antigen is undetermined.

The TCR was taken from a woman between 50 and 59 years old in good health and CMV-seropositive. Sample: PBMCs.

CDR3 nucleotide sequence: TGTGCCAGCAGCTTAGAGGGACAGTCTAATGAAAAACTGTTTTTT. The encoded protein is CASSLEGQSNEKLFF. The chain uses TRBV7-8 and TRBJ1-4; 7 bases line up with TRBD1. The ends lost 1 base at V and 3 bases at J; junction bases unmatched: 2. Germline V gene sequence: CDR1 SGHVS, CDR2 FQNEAQ. CDR3 size: 15 residues.